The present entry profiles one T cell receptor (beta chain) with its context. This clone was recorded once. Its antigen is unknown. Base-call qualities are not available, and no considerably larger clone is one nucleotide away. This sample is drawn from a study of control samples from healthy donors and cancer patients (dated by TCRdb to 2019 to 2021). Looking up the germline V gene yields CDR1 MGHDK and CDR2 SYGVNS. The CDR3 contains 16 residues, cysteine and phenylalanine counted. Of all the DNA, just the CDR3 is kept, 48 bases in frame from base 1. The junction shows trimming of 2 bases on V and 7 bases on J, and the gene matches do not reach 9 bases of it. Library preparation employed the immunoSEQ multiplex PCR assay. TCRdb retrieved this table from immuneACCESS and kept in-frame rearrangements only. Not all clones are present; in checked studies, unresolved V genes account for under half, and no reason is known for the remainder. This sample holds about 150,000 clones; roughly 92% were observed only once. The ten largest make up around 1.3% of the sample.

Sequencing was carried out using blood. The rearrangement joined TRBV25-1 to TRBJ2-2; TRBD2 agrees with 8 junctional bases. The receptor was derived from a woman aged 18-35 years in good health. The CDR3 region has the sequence CASSEARRTSFGELFF. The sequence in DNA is TGTGCCAGCAGTGAAGCCCGTCGGACTAGCTTCGGGGAGCTGTTTTTT. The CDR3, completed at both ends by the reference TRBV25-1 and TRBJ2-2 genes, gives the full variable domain EADIYQTPRYLVIGTGKKITLECSQTMGHDKMYWYQQDPGMELHLIHYSYGVNSTEKGDLSSESTVSRIRTEHFPLTLESARPSHTSQYLCASSEARRTSFGELFFGEGSRLTVL.